This TCR beta chain was observed in a study of blood T cell repertoires in COVID-19. Study in general: COVID-19 samples, acute and convalescent, were from the United States, Italy and Spain. PBMCs, B-cell-depleted T cells, or T cells provided the cDNA or gDNA that made up the material.

Germline CDR1 reads KGHDR; CDR2 reads SFDVKD. V lost 9 bases, J lost 2 bases, and 13 bases lay in between. The CDR3 contains 13 residues. During active infection, Seattle patients enrolled and were then monitored through disease. Methods used by the authors: Estimation of nucleated cell counts was performed using reference gene primer amplification. TCRdb keeps only in-frame clones here, not all; method: immunoSEQ multiplex PCR. The V and J calls and clone size come from that table; D and trimming were worked out from the DNA. The sample holds some 250,000 clones, about 87% seen once. The TCR sequence derives from a woman aged 60-70 years with COVID-19, enrolled during active disease. The material sequenced was peripheral blood. V and J are TRBV24-1 and TRBJ2-7, with D unresolved. CDR3: CATQSLQAYEQYF. DNA of the CDR3: TGTGCCACCCAATCACTTCAAGCCTACGAGCAGTACTTC.